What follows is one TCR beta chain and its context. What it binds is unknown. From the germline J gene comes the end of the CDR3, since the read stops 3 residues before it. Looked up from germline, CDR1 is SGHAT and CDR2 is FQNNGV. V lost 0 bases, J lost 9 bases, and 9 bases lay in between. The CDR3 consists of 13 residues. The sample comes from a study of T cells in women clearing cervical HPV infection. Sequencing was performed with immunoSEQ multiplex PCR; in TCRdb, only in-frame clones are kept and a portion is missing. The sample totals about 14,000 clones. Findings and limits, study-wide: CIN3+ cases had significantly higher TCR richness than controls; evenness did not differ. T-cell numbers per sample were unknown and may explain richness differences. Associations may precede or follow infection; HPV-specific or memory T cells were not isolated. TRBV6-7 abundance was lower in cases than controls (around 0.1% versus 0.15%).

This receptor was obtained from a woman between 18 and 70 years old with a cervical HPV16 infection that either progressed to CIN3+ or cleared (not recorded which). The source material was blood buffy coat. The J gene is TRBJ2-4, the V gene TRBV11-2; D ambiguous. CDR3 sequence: CASSLDLSPIQYF. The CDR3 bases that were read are TGTGCCAGCAGCTTAGACCTATCTCCCATT.